This T cell receptor beta chain was sequenced during a study of blood T cell repertoires in COVID-19 (dated by TCRdb to the early 2020s). Regarding the research as a whole: The collaborator samples originated in the United States, Italy and Spain and spanned the acute and convalescent phases of COVID-19. The material from the prospective study consisted of cDNA or gDNA derived from T cells, B-cell-depleted T cells, or PBMCs. The samples were drawn from the first 160 participants of the ongoing ImmuneRACE study and from about 1,200 subjects provided by 6 global collaborators. A de-identified subject ID, COVID-19 status, age in years and sex were almost always included in the sample metadata. The repertoires were released in a freely available public database meant as a resource for research on the immune response to SARS-CoV-2. Where available, HLA class I and class II types were taken from metadata supplied by the sample provider and were not determined by assay-based typing. The dataset comprised deeply sampled blood TCRbeta repertoires from subjects exposed to, actively infected with, or recovered from COVID-19. Summary of the overall study and its limitations: The quantity of clinical and demographic metadata differed by source and by participant and was supplied without curation.

CDR1 and CDR2 are read off the germline V gene as MNHEY and SVGAGI. The CDR3 sequence holds 15 residues, the cysteine and phenylalanine included. Left in the record is the CDR3 DNA by itself, 45 bases read in frame from the first base. Here V drops 0 bases and J drops 7 bases, and the junction holds 5 bases not matched to any gene. Worth noting for this clone: Its recognized antigen is unknown. No base qualities exist here, and no much larger clone lies one base off it.

Collaborating institutions collected whole blood in K2EDTA tubes following their own protocols. For TCRbeta analysis, collaborator samples were shipped as frozen whole blood, as isolated PBMCs, or as DNA extracted from either sample type. TCRbeta CDR3 regions were amplified from genomic DNA using the immunoSEQ Assay, a bias-controlled multiplex PCR. The study's processing was this. Nucleated cell counts per sample were estimated from amplification of reference gene primers within the assay. Sequence reads were collapsed and filtered to measure the absolute abundance of every unique TCRbeta CDR3 rearrangement. Productive Simpson clonality was computed per sample as the square root of Simpson's diversity index over productive rearrangements. This immuneACCESS table, as held by TCRdb, lists in-frame sequences with V and J called but not all clones. Of the missing ones, under half trace to an unresolved V gene in checked studies; the others have no known cause. That table gives V, J and clone size, and the DNA gave D and trimming. For this sample there are about 100,000 clones; 80% appear just once. Roughly 15% of the sample comes from the top ten.

The chain employs TRBV6-5 and TRBJ2-4; a stretch of 8 junction bases matches TRBD1. The source of this sequence is a human donor in a cohort sampled during active COVID-19. The sequencing input was peripheral blood. The CDR3 region reads CASSYSRQGRNIQYF. The nucleotide sequence is TGTGCCAGCAGTTACTCGAGACAGGGGAGGAACATTCAGTACTTC.